The clone carrying this TCR beta chain was detected only once. The antigen is unknown. PCR was performed a second time for 7 to 11 cycles using a sample-barcoded 5' primer and a J-beta primer mix. TCRdb re-called the 5' RACE reads through MiXCR, storing one row per CDR3 protein. Of approximately 880,000 distinct CDR3 sequences in the sample, roughly 48% were seen once. V lost 3 bases, J lost 1 base, and 9 bases lay in between. The CDR3 contains 14 residues. This sample was taken from a study of blood T cells in healthy people across ages. General observations from the study: Both naive CD4+ cell counts and diversity were greater in long-lived donors than in aged donors.

The receptor was isolated from a man aged 30-40 years in good health. Specimen: blood. The V and J genes are TRBV12-3 or TRBV12-4 and TRBJ2-5; the D is unclear. The CDR3 sequence: CASSFGPGQETQYF. In nucleotides, the CDR3 is TGTGCCAGCAGTTTTGGGCCCGGCCAAGAGACCCAGTACTTC.